This is a list of T cell receptor beta chains from one sample in a study of CD8+CD57+ T cells in acquired aplastic anemia. TCRdb redid the calling of the reads with MiXCR, one entry per CDR3 protein. The table shows roughly 81,000 distinct CDR3 sequences, with around 42% occurring only once. Sequences were obtained from sorted CD4+, CD8+, or CD8+CD57+ T cells (not recorded which) from PBMCs. The receptors here all came from a human donor in good health, serving as a control. CDR3s include the opening cysteine and the closing phenylalanine or tryptophan. The D gene is left open where the match is weak. Clone size is not always given. Where it is, it says once, few, many or a class for expanded clones.

D gene	clone size	V gene	J gene	CDR3 protein	CDR3 DNA
.	few	TRBV11-3	TRBJ2-5	CASSSTEGGYGTETQYF	TGTGCCAGCAGCTCCACCGAGGGGGGGTATGGTACAGAGACCCAGTACTTC
.	.	TRBV4-1	TRBJ1-4	CASSLHLGQLDKLFF	TGCGCCAGCAGCCTTCACCTCGGACAGCTGGACAAACTGTTTTTT
.	.	TRBV20-1	TRBJ2-7	CSAPNHGQGEQYF	TGCAGTGCACCGAACCATGGGCAGGGAGAGCAGTACTTC
.	few	TRBV24-1	TRBJ2-7	CATSDSQLRPLRYF	TGTGCCACCAGTGATTCACAGCTACGTCCGCTGAGGTACTTC
.	once	TRBV11-2	TRBJ1-2	CASSHAGDYGYTF	TGTGCCAGCAGCCACGCAGGGGACTATGGCTACACCTTC
.	.	TRBV5-1	TRBJ1-2	CASSLWGVRGWDGYTF	TGCGCCAGCAGCTTGTGGGGGGTGCGGGGTTGGGATGGCTACACCTTC
.	.	TRBV10-3	TRBJ2-3	CAISVGAANTQYF	TGTGCCATCAGTGTCGGTGCGGCAAATACGCAGTATTTT
TRBD2	.	TRBV10-1	TRBJ2-7	CASSESTSGRPYEQYF	TGCGCCAGCAGTGAGTCGACTAGCGGGAGACCATACGAGCAGTACTTC
.	many	TRBV9	TRBJ1-2	CASSSITNYGYTF	TGTGCCAGCAGCTCCATCACTAACTATGGCTACACCTTC
.	many	TRBV9	TRBJ1-3	CASSASGAGGNTIYF	TGTGCCAGCAGCGCCTCCGGGGCCGGCGGAAACACCATATATTTT
TRBD2	many	TRBV7-8	TRBJ2-5	CASSSGDYLSASQYF	TGTGCCAGCAGCTCTGGGGACTACCTCAGTGCGTCCCAGTACTTC
.	.	TRBV2	TRBJ1-1	CASKRFMNTEAFF	TGTGCCAGCAAGAGGTTTATGAACACTGAAGCTTTCTTT
TRBD1	.	TRBV2	TRBJ2-7	CASTGQGVHEQYF	TGTGCCAGCACCGGACAGGGTGTCCACGAGCAGTACTTC
.	.	TRBV2	TRBJ1-1	CASSQKGTTEAFF	TGTGCCAGCAGTCAAAAGGGGACCACTGAAGCTTTCTTT
TRBD1	.	TRBV4-1	TRBJ1-4	CASSSPGPTGGIEKLFF	TGCGCCAGCAGCTCCCCGGGGCCGACAGGGGGGATTGAAAAACTGTTTTTT
TRBD1	.	TRBV19	TRBJ1-2	CASTTEQGSHGYTF	TGTGCCAGTACCACGGAACAGGGGTCCCATGGCTACACCTTC
TRBD1	.	TRBV16	TRBJ1-5	CASSWIGTGSNNQPQHF	TGTGCCAGCAGCTGGATCGGGACAGGGTCGAACAATCAGCCCCAGCATTTT
.	.	TRBV2	TRBJ2-1	CASTVSGNEQFF	TGTGCCAGCACCGTCTCGGGTAATGAGCAGTTCTTC
.	once	TRBV28	TRBJ2-6	CASSQTNSGISGANVLTF	TGTGCCAGCAGTCAGACAAACTCTGGAATCTCTGGGGCCAACGTCCTGACTTTC
.	.	TRBV20-1	TRBJ2-3	CSAGSIDTQYF	TGCAGTGCGGGATCGATCGATACGCAGTATTTT
TRBD1	many	TRBV12-5	TRBJ1-2	CASGQPGTDYGYTF	TGTGCTAGTGGGCAACCCGGGACAGACTATGGCTACACCTTC
.	.	TRBV7-6	TRBJ1-1	CASSPPGGDAWTETFF	TGTGCCAGCAGCCCACCGGGGGGGGATGCTTGGACTGAAACTTTCTTT
TRBD1	few	TRBV19	TRBJ1-1	CASSWNLDRSLITEAFF	TGTGCCAGTAGTTGGAATCTGGACAGGTCTTTAATCACTGAAGCTTTCTTT
.	few	TRBV29-1	TRBJ1-2	CSVRGSGYGYTF	TGCAGCGTTAGGGGCAGTGGCTATGGCTACACCTTC
.	.	TRBV5-4	TRBJ2-7	CASSLAMERSYEQYF	TGTGCCAGCAGCTTGGCTATGGAGCGCTCCTACGAGCAGTACTTC
TRBD1	.	TRBV30	TRBJ1-6	CAWSVLEGADSPLHF	TGTGCCTGGAGTGTACTCGAGGGGGCTGATTCACCCCTCCACTTT
TRBD1	many	TRBV24-1	TRBJ2-1	CATSDRDRSGRFF	TGTGCCACCAGTGATCGGGACAGATCGGGGCGGTTCTTC
.	few	TRBV7-2	TRBJ1-2	CASSLGLYGYTF	TGTGCCAGCAGCTTAGGGCTCTATGGCTACACCTTC
.	many	TRBV19	TRBJ1-5	CASSITWNQPQHF	TGTGCCAGTAGTATAACATGGAATCAGCCCCAGCATTTT
TRBD1	few	TRBV19	TRBJ2-7	CASSWGTVSYEQYF	TGTGCCAGTAGTTGGGGGACAGTATCCTACGAGCAGTACTTC
TRBD1	many	TRBV12-3/TRBV12-4	TRBJ1-2	CASSLRGQGPSYGYTF	TGTGCCAGCAGTTTGCGGGGACAGGGACCTTCCTATGGCTACACCTTC
.	once	TRBV19	TRBJ1-2	CASAPPRTAANYGYTF	TGTGCCAGTGCACCGCCCCGGACAGCAGCTAACTATGGCTACACCTTC
TRBD2	.	TRBV25-1	TRBJ2-1	CASRTSGNNEQFF	TGTGCCAGCAGGACTAGCGGTAACAATGAGCAGTTCTTC
TRBD1	.	TRBV29-1	TRBJ1-2	CSVEKNQGAQGYTF	TGCAGCGTTGAAAAGAATCAGGGGGCGCAGGGCTACACCTTC
TRBD2	many	TRBV20-1	TRBJ2-1	CSATENGALGRDEQFF	TGCAGTGCTACCGAAAATGGGGCATTGGGGAGGGATGAGCAGTTCTTC
.	few	TRBV12-3/TRBV12-4	TRBJ2-2	CASRGAPGHGELFF	TGTGCCAGCAGAGGGGCTCCTGGGCACGGGGAGCTGTTTTTT
.	many	TRBV7-9	TRBJ2-7	CASSPRGSYEQYF	TGTGCCAGTTCCCCCCGGGGTTCCTACGAGCAGTACTTC
TRBD1	once	TRBV2	TRBJ2-2	CASRGGQGRGGELFF	TGTGCCAGCAGGGGGGGACAGGGCCGCGGCGGGGAGCTGTTTTTT
TRBD1	few	TRBV27	TRBJ1-1	CASSPGQGYGEAFF	TGTGCCAGCAGCCCCGGACAGGGTTATGGTGAAGCTTTCTTT
.	.	TRBV7-2	TRBJ2-3	CASSFLSTDTQYF	TGTGCCAGCAGCTTCCTGAGCACAGATACGCAGTATTTT
.	many	TRBV9	TRBJ1-2	CASSVEEGGYGYTF	TGTGCCAGCAGCGTAGAGGAGGGAGGCTATGGCTACACCTTC
TRBD1	.	TRBV7-6	TRBJ2-7	CASSLNRGYEQYF	TGTGCCAGCAGCTTAAACAGGGGGTACGAGCAGTACTTC